This T cell receptor (beta chain) was sequenced in a study of T cells in Graves' hyperthyroidism and ophthalmopathy. Study-level points and caveats: Among thyroid clonotypes expanded above 0.001, most also appeared in blood.

There are 14 residues in the CDR3. V was cut by 5 bases and J by 4 bases, with 15 bases left in between. The germline CDR1 and CDR2 sequences are SGHAT and FQNNGV. The TCR beta CDR3 regions underwent amplification using RNA transcripts as the source. The HTBI primer set was used in a first-round RT-PCR of the TCR CDR3. Each CDR3 protein gets one entry after TCRdb re-called the multiplex PCR reads with MiXCR. The sample contains hundreds of thousands of distinct CDR3 sequences, approximately 15% of which appear only once. The authors took PBMCs from 10 ml fresh peripheral blood. This clonotype was observed a few times. Its target is not known.

The sample taken for sequencing was blood. The V call is TRBV11-2, the J call TRBJ2-7, with D perhaps given as TRBD1 or TRBD2 (5 bases each). This TCR was recovered from a woman aged 25 to 39 with Graves' hyperthyroidism that later progressed to Graves' ophthalmopathy. The CDR3 loop is CASSAGARMYEQYF. DNA of the CDR3: TGTGCCAGCAGCGCCGGGGCTCGAATGTACGAGCAGTACTTC.